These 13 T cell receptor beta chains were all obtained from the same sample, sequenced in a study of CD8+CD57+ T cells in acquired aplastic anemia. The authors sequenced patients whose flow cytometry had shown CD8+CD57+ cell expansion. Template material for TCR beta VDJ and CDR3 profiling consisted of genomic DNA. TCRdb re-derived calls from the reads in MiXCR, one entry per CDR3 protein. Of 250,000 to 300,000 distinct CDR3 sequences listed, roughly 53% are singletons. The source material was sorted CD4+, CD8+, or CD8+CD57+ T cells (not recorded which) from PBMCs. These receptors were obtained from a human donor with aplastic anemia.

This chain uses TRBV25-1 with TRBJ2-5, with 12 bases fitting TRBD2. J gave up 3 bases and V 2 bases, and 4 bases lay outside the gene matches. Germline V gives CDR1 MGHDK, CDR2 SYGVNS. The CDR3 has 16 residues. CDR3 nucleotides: TGTGCCAGCAGTGAAGTTTCTAGCGGGGGGGAAGAGACCCAGTACTTC. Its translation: CASSEVSSGGEETQYF.

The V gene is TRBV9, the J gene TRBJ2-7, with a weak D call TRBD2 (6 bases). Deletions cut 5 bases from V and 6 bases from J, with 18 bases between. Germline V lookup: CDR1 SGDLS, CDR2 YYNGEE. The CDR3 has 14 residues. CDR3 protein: CASSLQGGAAEQYF. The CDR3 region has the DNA TGTGCCAGCAGTTTGCAGGGAGGAGCTGCCGAGCAGTACTTC. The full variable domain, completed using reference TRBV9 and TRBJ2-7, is DSGVTQTPKHLITATGQRVTLRCSPRSGDLSVYWYQQSLDQGLQFLIQYYNGEERAKGNILERFSAQQFPDLHSELNLSSLELGDSALYFCASSLQGGAAEQYFGPGTRLTVT.

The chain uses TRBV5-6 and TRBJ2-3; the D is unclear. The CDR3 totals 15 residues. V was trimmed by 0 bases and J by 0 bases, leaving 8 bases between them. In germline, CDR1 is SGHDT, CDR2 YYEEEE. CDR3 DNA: TGTGCCAGCAGCTTGGAGTATACAAGCACAGATACGCAGTATTTT. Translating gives CASSLEYTSTDTQYF. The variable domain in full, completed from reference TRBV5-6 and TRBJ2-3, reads DAGVTQSPTHLIKTRGQQVTLRCSPKSGHDTVSWYQQALGQGPQFIFQYYEEEERQRGNFPDRFSGHQFPNYSSELNVNALLLGDSALYLCASSLEYTSTDTQYFGPGTRLTVL.

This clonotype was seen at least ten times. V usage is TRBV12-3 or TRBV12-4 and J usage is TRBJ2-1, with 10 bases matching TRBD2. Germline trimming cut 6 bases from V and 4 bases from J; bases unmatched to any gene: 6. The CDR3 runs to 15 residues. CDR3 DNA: TGTGCCAGCAGGCTAGCGGGGGCCACTTACAATGAGCAGTTCTTC. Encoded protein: CASRLAGATYNEQFF.

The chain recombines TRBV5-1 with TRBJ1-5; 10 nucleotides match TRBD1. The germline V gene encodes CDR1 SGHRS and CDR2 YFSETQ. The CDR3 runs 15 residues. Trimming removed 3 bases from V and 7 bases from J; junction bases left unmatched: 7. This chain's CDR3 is CASSWTGTGEQPQHF. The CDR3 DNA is TGCGCCAGCAGCTGGACCGGGACAGGGGAACAGCCCCAGCATTTT.

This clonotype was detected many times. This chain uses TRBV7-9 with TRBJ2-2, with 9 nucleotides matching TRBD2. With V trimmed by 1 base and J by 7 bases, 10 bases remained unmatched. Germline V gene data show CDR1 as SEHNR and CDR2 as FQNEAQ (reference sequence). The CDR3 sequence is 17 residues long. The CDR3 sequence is CASSLGSGLASFGELFF. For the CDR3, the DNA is TGTGCCAGCAGCTTAGGTTCGGGACTAGCCTCTTTCGGGGAGCTGTTTTTT.

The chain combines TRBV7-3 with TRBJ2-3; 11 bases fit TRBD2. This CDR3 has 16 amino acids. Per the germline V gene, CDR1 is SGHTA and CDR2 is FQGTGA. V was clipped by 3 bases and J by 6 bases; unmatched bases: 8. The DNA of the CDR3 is TGTGCCAGCAGCTTGGGACTAGCGGCGTGGGGCGATACGCAGTATTTT. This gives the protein CASSLGLAAWGDTQYF.

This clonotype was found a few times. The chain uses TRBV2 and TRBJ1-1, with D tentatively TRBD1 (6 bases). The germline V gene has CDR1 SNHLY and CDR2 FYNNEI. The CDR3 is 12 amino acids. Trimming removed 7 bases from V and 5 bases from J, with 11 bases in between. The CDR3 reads CASTERGTEAFF. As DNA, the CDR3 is TGTGCCAGCACCGAGAGGGGGACTGAAGCTTTCTTT.

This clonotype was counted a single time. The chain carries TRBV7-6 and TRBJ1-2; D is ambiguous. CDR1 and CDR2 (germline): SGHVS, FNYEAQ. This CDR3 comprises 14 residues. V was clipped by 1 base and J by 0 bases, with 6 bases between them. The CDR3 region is CASSLDGANYGYTF. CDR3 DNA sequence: TGTGCCAGCAGCTTAGATGGGGCTAACTATGGCTACACCTTC.

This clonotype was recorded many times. CDR3 coding DNA: TGTGCCAGCAAGGAAGGGTGGAGCAATCAGCCCCAGCATTTT. Translated, it gives CASKEGWSNQPQHF. The V and J genes are TRBV2 and TRBJ1-5, with no clear D. The germline CDR1 and CDR2 sequences are SNHLY and FYNNEI. Trimming removed 7 bases at V and 1 base at J, with 11 bases between. The CDR3 is 14 residues long.

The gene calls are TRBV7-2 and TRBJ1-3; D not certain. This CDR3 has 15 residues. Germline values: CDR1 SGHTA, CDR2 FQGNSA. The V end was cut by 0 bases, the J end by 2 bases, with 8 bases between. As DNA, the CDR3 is TGTGCCAGCAGCTTAGCTTTCGGTACTGGAAACACCATATATTTT. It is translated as CASSLAFGTGNTIYF.

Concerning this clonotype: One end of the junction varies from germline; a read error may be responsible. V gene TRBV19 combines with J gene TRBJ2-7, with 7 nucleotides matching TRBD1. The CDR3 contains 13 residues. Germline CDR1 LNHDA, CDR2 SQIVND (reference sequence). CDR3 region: CASSRDRAYGQYF. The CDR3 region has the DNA TGTGCCAGTAGTAGGGACAGAGCCTACGGGCAGTACTTC.

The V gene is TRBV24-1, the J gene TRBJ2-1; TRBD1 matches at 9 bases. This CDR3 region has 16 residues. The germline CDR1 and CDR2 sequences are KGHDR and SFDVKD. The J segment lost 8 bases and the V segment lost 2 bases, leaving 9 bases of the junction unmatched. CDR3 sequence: CATSDSVTGGMDEQFF. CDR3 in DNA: TGTGCCACCAGTGATTCCGTGACAGGGGGTATGGATGAGCAGTTCTTC.